This entry features one T cell receptor beta chain sequence. This entry comes from a study of technical replicates of blood from several donors. Here immunoSEQ multiplex PCR was the method, and the copy in TCRdb shows in-frame clones only, minus some. This table has approximately 92,000 clones, approximately 95% appearing once. The length of the CDR3 is 14 residues. V was clipped by 4 bases and J by 0 bases, with 10 bases between them. Germline V gene data show CDR1 as SEHNR and CDR2 as FQNEAQ (reference sequence). The chain employs TRBV7-9 and TRBJ2-7; TRBD1 is a possible D gene (5 bases). The source material was T cells isolated from PBMCs. The receptor was derived from a human donor in good health. This CDR3 is CASSYRSSSYEQYF. CDR3 coding DNA: TGTGCCAGCAGCTACAGGTCTTCCTCCTACGAGCAGTACTTC.